A single sample gave rise to the 2 T cell receptor beta chains below, sequenced in a study of patients and donors after allogeneic stem cell transplantation. TCRdb reprocessed the RT-PCR reads with MiXCR, giving one entry per CDR3 protein. The sample gives under 200,000 distinct CDR3 sequences, 30% of which show up once; about 3% is in the top ten. Sequenced material: blood, either unsorted or a sorted T cell fraction (not recorded which). The source of these receptors is a human donor who was either an allogeneic HSCT recipient or a stem cell or donor lymphocyte infusion donor (not recorded which). It is not recorded whose cells these are; they may come from a transplant donor.

The chain recombines TRBV5-5 with TRBJ2-1; D possibly uses TRBD1 or TRBD2 (6 bases each). Germline V gene data show CDR1 as SGHKS and CDR2 as YYEKEE (reference sequence). CDR3 length: 15 amino acids. Between the trimmed V and J ends, which lost 0 bases and 5 bases, there was a span of 12 bases. CDR3 DNA sequence: TGTGCCAGCAGCTTGGCCCCCGGGGGCCACAATGAGCAGTTCTTC. It yields the protein CASSLAPGGHNEQFF.

This clonotype turned up a few times. CDR3: CASSPVVPGQNEKLFF. The CDR3, as DNA: TGTGCCAGCTCACCGGTTGTTCCGGGACAGAATGAAAAACTGTTTTTT. The chain has TRBV18 and TRBJ1-4, with 7 bases lining up with TRBD1. The CDR3 covers 16 residues. The germline V gene has CDR1 KGHSH and CDR2 LQKENI. J lost 5 bases, V lost 3 bases, and 9 bases had no gene match.